This T cell receptor (beta chain) was profiled in a study of somatic mutations in cytotoxic T cells in rheumatoid arthritis. Study summary: Follow-up specimens were obtained over the course of immunosuppressive therapy such as methotrexate, hydroxychloroquine and sulfasalazine. Broader study findings: Increasing age coincided with elevated CD8+ clonality among rheumatoid arthritis patients, though not among healthy controls.

A remark on this clone: Its matching antigen is unknown.

Generated by immunoSEQ multiplex PCR, the TCRdb table keeps only in-frame clones and is missing some. The sample has about 4,800 clones; approximately 80% are singletons. This CDR3 spans 14 amino acids. Germline V lookup: CDR1 MNHNS, CDR2 SASEGT. V lost 4 bases and J lost 4, with 11 bases in between. This chain links TRBV6-1 with TRBJ2-1, with D tentatively TRBD2 (6 bases). The TCR sequence derives from a man aged 40-50 years with rheumatoid arthritis. The specimen comprised CD8+ T cells sorted from blood, sampled at a follow-up visit. In DNA form, the CDR3 reads TGTGCCAGCAGTGTGGGCGGGAATTACAATGAGCAGTTCTTC. It translates to CASSVGGNYNEQFF.